This entry features one T cell receptor beta chain sequence. Per germline, CDR1 MNHEY and CDR2 SVGAGI. The CDR3 extends over 14 amino acids. V shed 5 bases and J shed 8 bases, with 13 bases lying between them. These data belong to a study of blood T cell repertoires in COVID-19. Study at large: COVID-19 samples collected from the United States, Italy and Spain covered acute and convalescent phases. Sources were T cells, B-cell-depleted T cells, or PBMCs; the material itself was cDNA or gDNA.

In the study's own analysis: It was from reference gene primer amplification that nucleated cell counts were estimated. The data were produced by immunoSEQ multiplex PCR, yet TCRdb's version contains in-frame clones alone and is incomplete. V and J calls and clone size come straight from that table; D and trimming were deduced from the DNA. The sample holds some 97,000 clones; 80% to 95% are singletons and the top ten take approximately 2%. This TCR was recovered from a man between 50 and 59 years old with active COVID-19. This sequence joins TRBV6-5 and TRBJ1-6, with a possible D match to TRBD1 (6 bases). Sequenced input: peripheral blood. The CDR3: CASSTSGADSPLHF. The CDR3 DNA sequence: TGTGCCAGCAGTACCTCAGGGGCTGATTCACCCCTCCACTTT.